Below, 17 T cell receptor beta chains from the same sample are listed, as sequenced in a study of blood T cell repertoires in COVID-19. Assay: immunoSEQ multiplex PCR; the TCRdb copy retains only in-frame clones and omits some. The table lists around 93,000 clones, around 81% of them singletons. Sequencing was performed on peripheral blood. The receptors here all came from a man in his sixties with acute or convalescent COVID-19.

This rearrangement joins TRBV11-3 to TRBJ1-6; TRBD1 is a possible D gene (6 bases). CDR3 size: 15 residues. Germline V gene sequence: CDR1 SGHNT, CDR2 YENEEA. V was clipped by 5 bases and J by 7 bases, with 15 bases between them. CDR3 protein: CASSREGQGNSPLHF. CDR3 nucleotide sequence: TGTGCCAGCAGCCGGGAGGGGCAGGGGAATTCACCCCTCCACTTT. The entire variable domain, with the rest obtained from reference TRBV11-3 and TRBJ1-6, is as follows: EAGVVQSPRYKIIEKKQPVAFWCNPISGHNTLYWYLQNLGQGPELLIRYENEEAVDDSQLPKDRFSAERLKGVDSTLKIQPAELGDSAVYLCASSREGQGNSPLHFGNGTRLTVT.

DNA of the CDR3: TGTGCCAGCGAAGTACCAGCCAGGGGTAATGCTGAAGCTTTCTTT. Protein product: CASEVPARGNAEAFF. The chain recombines TRBV28 with TRBJ1-1, with D possibly TRBD1 on 6 matching bases. From germline, CDR1 is MDHEN and CDR2 SYDVKM. V shed 8 bases and J shed 6 bases, with 22 bases lying between them. This CDR3 contains 15 residues.

This clone was counted a single time. J is TRBJ2-5 and V is TRBV11-3; possibly TRBD2 for D (6 bases). V was trimmed by 4 bases and J by 5 bases, leaving 17 bases between them. The CDR3 spans 15 residues. Looked up from germline, CDR1 is SGHNT and CDR2 is YENEEA. The CDR3 DNA reads TGTGCCAGCAGCTCTGCGGGACTCCTCTCGGAGACCCAGTACTTC. As protein: CASSSAGLLSETQYF.

The genes are TRBV6-5 and TRBJ1-1; TRBD1 aligns across 9 bases. Germline V gives CDR1 MNHEY, CDR2 SVGAGI. This CDR3 is 16 amino acids long. V shed 1 base and J 5 bases; nucleotides not matched to a gene: 8. The DNA for the CDR3 is TGTGCCAGCAGTTACTTTAGACAGGGGGGCCAGACTGAAGCTTTCTTT. Protein: CASSYFRQGGQTEAFF.

The rearrangement uses TRBV5-1 and TRBJ2-3; TRBD2 aligns across 8 bases. This CDR3 has 16 amino acids. The germline gives CDR1 SGHRS, CDR2 YFSETQ. Trimming cost V 0 bases and J 7 bases; bases outside gene matches: 10. In nucleotides, the CDR3 is TGCGCCAGCAGCTTGGCCGGGGGGGACCTCAAAAATACGCAGTATTTT. Translated: CASSLAGGDLKNTQYF.

The chain uses TRBV27 and TRBJ1-2; unclear D gene. Germline CDR1 is MNHEY and CDR2 is SMNVEV (reference sequence). V lost 10 bases and J 5 bases, leaving 23 bases between the germline ends. The CDR3 is 15 residues long. CDR3 protein: CATRNPSEGIYGYTF. In nucleotides, the CDR3 is TGTGCCACCAGAAATCCCTCGGAGGGTATTTATGGCTACACCTTC.

The chain has TRBV24-1 and TRBJ2-1; TRBD2 aligns across 7 bases. V trimming: 2 bases; J trimming: 5 bases; junction bases outside the gene matches: 8. CDR1 and CDR2 (germline): KGHDR, SFDVKD. The CDR3 length is 16 residues. The CDR3 DNA sequence: TGTGCCACCAGTGATTGGAGCGGGAAAGCTGACAATGAGCAGTTCTTC. Amino acids: CATSDWSGKADNEQFF.

This clone was seen a single time. The chain recombines TRBV19 with TRBJ1-1; TRBD1 matches 7 bases. CDR3 length: 17 amino acids. Germline lookup yields CDR1 LNHDA and CDR2 SQIVND (reference sequence). Trimming at V came to 0 bases and at J to 2 bases, leaving 9 bases not matched to a gene. As DNA, the CDR3 is TGTGCCAGTAGTATAGATCGCAGCAGGGGGGCAAACACTGAAGCTTTCTTT. Its protein is CASSIDRSRGANTEAFF. The whole variable domain, remainder taken from reference TRBV19 and TRBJ1-1, is DGGITQSPKYLFRKEGQNVTLSCEQNLNHDAMYWYRQDPGQGLRLIYYSQIVNDFQKGDIAEGYSVSREKKESFPLTVTSAQKNPTAFYLCASSIDRSRGANTEAFFGQGTRLTVV.

This sequence joins TRBV6-5 and TRBJ2-2; 8 bases line up with TRBD2. This CDR3 has 15 amino acids. J lost 3 bases, V lost 5 bases, and 5 bases had no gene match. The germline gives CDR1 MNHEY, CDR2 SVGAGI. In DNA, the CDR3 is TGTGCCAGCAGTCCACCGGGGGGGCACACCGGGGAGCTGTTTTTT. Its protein is CASSPPGGHTGELFF.

CDR3 sequence reads: CATSDPGGQAFF. The CDR3 coding sequence is TGTGCCACCAGTGATCCAGGGGGCCAGGCTTTCTTT. The chain has TRBV24-1 and TRBJ1-1; 8 nucleotides align to TRBD1. Trimming cost V 3 bases and J 11 bases; bases outside gene matches: 4. This CDR3 spans 12 amino acids. Germline lookup yields CDR1 KGHDR and CDR2 SFDVKD.

The chain combines TRBV24-1 with TRBJ2-1; D unresolved. This CDR3 spans 14 amino acids. V lost 5 bases and J lost 8, with 15 bases in between. Germline CDR1 KGHDR, CDR2 SFDVKD. The CDR3 reads CATSGVPGGHEQFF. CDR3 nucleotide sequence: TGTGCCACCAGTGGGGTTCCAGGTGGGCATGAGCAGTTCTTC.

This clone was counted only a few times. This chain uses TRBV7-3 with TRBJ1-5, with D unresolved. V lost 1 base, J lost 0 bases, and 7 bases lay in between. The length of the CDR3 is 15 residues. From germline, CDR1 is SGHTA and CDR2 FQGTGA. CDR3 coding DNA: TGTGCCAGCAGCTTAAACAGCAATAGCAATCAGCCCCAGCATTTT. Translated: CASSLNSNSNQPQHF.

V usage is TRBV5-1 and J usage is TRBJ1-1, with a possible D match to TRBD1 (6 bases). CDR1 is SGHRS, CDR2 YFSETQ, per germline. The CDR3 loop spans 14 amino acids. V was shortened by 4 bases and J by 5 bases, with 15 bases between the two germline ends. The CDR3 DNA reads TGCGCCAGCAGCGGGGGTTCAGGGGTAACTGAAGCTTTCTTT. Encoded protein: CASSGGSGVTEAFF.

V usage is TRBV5-4 and J usage is TRBJ2-1; 7 positions match TRBD2. There are 14 residues in the CDR3. Germline CDR1 and CDR2: SGHNT and YYREEE (reference sequence). The trim removed 4 bases at V and 9 bases at J, leaving 10 bases unmatched. CDR3 protein: CASSPQLASGEQFF. The CDR3 nucleotides read TGTGCCAGCAGCCCTCAACTAGCGTCGGGTGAGCAGTTCTTC.

In this sample, this clone turned up a few times. The chain has TRBV11-2 and TRBJ2-2; no clear D gene. Germline values: CDR1 SGHAT, CDR2 FQNNGV. The CDR3 length is 13 residues. The V end was cut by 5 bases, the J end by 4 bases, with 8 bases between. The CDR3 DNA follows: TGTGCCAGCAGCCCCCTGTCCACCGGGGAGCTGTTTTTT. The encoded protein is CASSPLSTGELFF.

The chain combines TRBV18 with TRBJ2-7, with no clear D. Trimming stripped 2 bases from V and 3 bases from J, with 11 bases between. CDR1 is KGHSH and CDR2 is LQKENI in the germline V gene. CDR3 length: 14 residues. Written as DNA, the CDR3 is TGTGCCAGCTCACCAGCAAGCTCTTACTACGAGCAGTACTTC. It translates to CASSPASSYYEQYF.

This chain uses TRBV10-3 with TRBJ1-5, with D unresolved. V was trimmed by 0 bases and J by 5 bases, leaving 11 bases between them. CDR3 length: 15 amino acids. From germline, CDR1 is ENHRY and CDR2 SYGVKD. The CDR3 DNA follows: TGTGCCATCAGTGAGTCGACAATTGGGTATCAGCCCCAGCATTTT. Protein product: CAISESTIGYQPQHF.